These T cell receptor beta chains were read from a single sample in a study of CXCR3-negative and CXCR3-positive naive CD8 T cells. Reprocessing the 5' RACE reads, TCRdb reports a single entry for every CDR3 protein and omits DNA. This listing includes roughly 89,000 distinct CDR3 sequences. Input material: naive CXCR3- CD8+ T cells from blood. The receptors were gathered from a human donor in good health. Some clones in this sample may be carry-over from other donors' samples. Both conserved end residues are part of each CDR3. Fields, in order: J gene, V gene, CDR3 protein.

TRBJ2-7	TRBV19	CASSIGEAGEQYF
TRBJ2-1	TRBV7-2	CASSISSGGAYNEQFF
TRBJ1-5	TRBV28	CASSSFAGNSNQPQHF
TRBJ2-1	TRBV10-3	CAISSDPQPHNEQFF
TRBJ1-2	TRBV6-2/TRBV6-3	CASSSERYGYGYTF
TRBJ2-1	TRBV12-3/TRBV12-4	CASSPLLGAYNEQFF
TRBJ2-7	TRBV29-1	CSARGPPYEQYF
TRBJ1-2	TRBV29-1	CSIPPSGTNYGYTF
TRBJ2-2	TRBV5-4	CASSANPNTGELFF
TRBJ2-7	TRBV7-9	CASSSHGGTSGRAYYEQYF
TRBJ1-5	TRBV28	CASSQGGGGNQPQHF
TRBJ1-1	TRBV20-1	CSAREPDRWDTEAFF
TRBJ2-1	TRBV30	CAWNSGGSYNEQFF
TRBJ2-2	TRBV7-6	CASSLVSGTGELFF
TRBJ2-2	TRBV9	CASSVEDGENTGELFF
TRBJ2-2	TRBV29-1	CSVDTPSGTNTGELFF
TRBJ1-6	TRBV5-1	CASSSDKYNSPLHF
TRBJ2-7	TRBV5-1	CASSLAGAGYEQYF
TRBJ1-4	TRBV7-9	CASSLGRGRDRSEKLFF
TRBJ2-7	TRBV20-1	CSARDPGLAYEQYF
TRBJ2-7	TRBV29-1	CSVLNRVDEQYF
TRBJ2-7	TRBV4-1	CASSQDGDSSYEQYF